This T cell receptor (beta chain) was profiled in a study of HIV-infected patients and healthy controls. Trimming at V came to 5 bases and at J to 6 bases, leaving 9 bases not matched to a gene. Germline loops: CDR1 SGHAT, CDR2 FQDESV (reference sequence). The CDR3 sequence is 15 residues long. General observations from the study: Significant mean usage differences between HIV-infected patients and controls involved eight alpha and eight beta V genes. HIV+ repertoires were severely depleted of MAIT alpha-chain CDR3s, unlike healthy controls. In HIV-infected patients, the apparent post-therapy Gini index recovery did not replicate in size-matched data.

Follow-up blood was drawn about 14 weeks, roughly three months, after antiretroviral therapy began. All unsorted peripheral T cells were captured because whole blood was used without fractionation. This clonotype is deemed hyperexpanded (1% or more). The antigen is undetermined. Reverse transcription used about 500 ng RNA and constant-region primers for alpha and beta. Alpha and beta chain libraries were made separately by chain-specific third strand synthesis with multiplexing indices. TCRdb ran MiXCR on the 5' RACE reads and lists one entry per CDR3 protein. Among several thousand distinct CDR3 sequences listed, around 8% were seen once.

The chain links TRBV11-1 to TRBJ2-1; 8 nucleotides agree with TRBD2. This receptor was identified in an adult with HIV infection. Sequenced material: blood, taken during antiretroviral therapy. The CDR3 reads CASSLLAGPSNEQFF. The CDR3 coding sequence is TGTGCCAGCAGCCTCTTAGCGGGACCCAGCAATGAGCAGTTCTTC.